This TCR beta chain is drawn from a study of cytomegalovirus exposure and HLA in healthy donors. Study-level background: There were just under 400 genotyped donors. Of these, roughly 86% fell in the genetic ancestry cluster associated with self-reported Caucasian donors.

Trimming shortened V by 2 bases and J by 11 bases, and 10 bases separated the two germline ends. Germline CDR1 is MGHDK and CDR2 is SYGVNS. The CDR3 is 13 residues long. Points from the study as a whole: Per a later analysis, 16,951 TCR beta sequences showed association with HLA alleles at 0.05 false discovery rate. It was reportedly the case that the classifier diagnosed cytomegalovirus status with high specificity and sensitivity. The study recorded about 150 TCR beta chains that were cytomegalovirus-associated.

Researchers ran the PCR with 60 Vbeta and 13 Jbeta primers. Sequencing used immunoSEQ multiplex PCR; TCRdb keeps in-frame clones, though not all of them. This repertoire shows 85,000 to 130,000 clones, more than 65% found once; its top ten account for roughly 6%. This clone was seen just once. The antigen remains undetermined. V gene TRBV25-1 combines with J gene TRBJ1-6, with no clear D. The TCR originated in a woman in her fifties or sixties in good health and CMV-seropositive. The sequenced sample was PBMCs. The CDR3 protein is CASSENEGAPLHF. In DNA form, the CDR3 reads TGTGCCAGCAGTGAAAATGAGGGAGCACCCCTCCACTTT.